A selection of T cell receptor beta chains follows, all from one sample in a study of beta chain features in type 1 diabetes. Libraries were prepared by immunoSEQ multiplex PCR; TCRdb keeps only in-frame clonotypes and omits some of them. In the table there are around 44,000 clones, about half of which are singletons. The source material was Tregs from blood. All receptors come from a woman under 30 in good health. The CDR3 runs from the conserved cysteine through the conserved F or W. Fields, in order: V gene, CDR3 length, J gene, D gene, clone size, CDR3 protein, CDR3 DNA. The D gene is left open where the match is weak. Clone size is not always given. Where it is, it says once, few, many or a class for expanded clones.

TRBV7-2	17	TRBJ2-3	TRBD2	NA	CASSLLGLAVRTDTQYF	TGTGCCAGCAGCTTATTGGGACTAGCGGTTCGCACAGATACGCAGTATTTT
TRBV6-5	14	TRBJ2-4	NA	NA	CASSPPLAKNIQYF	TGTGCCAGCAGTCCCCCCCTAGCCAAAAACATTCAGTACTTC
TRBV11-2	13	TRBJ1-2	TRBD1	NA	CASRAGTGGGYTF	TGTGCCAGCAGAGCCGGGACAGGGGGCGGCTACACCTTC
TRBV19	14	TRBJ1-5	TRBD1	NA	CASTGTGAFQPQHF	TGTGCCAGTACGGGGACAGGGGCTTTCCAGCCCCAGCATTTT
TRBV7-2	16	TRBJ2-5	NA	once	CASSLRAGGYQETQYF	TGTGCCAGCAGCTTAAGGGCTGGGGGGTACCAAGAGACCCAGTACTTC
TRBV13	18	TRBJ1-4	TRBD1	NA	CASSQKLHQGATNEKLFF	TGTGCCAGCAGCCAAAAACTTCACCAGGGGGCAACTAATGAAAAACTGTTTTTT
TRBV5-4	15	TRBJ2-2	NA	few	CASSPGLPNTGELFF	TGTGCCAGCAGCCCGGGACTGCCGAACACCGGGGAGCTGTTTTTT
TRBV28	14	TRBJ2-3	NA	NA	CASCGGLPTDTQYF	TGTGCCAGCTGCGGAGGGCTACCCACAGATACGCAGTATTTT
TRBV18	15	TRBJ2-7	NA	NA	CASSPAGGAGHEQYF	TGTGCCAGCTCCCCGGCTGGGGGGGCGGGCCACGAGCAGTACTTC
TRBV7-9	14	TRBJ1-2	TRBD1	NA	CASSIVQGAPGYTF	TGTGCCAGCAGCATAGTACAGGGGGCGCCCGGCTACACCTTC
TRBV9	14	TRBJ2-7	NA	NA	CASSLYGISYEQYF	TGTGCCAGCAGCCTATACGGGATCTCCTACGAGCAGTACTTC
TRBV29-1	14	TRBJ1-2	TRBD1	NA	CSVEYHRGSYGYTF	TGCAGCGTTGAATATCACAGGGGGAGCTATGGCTACACCTTC
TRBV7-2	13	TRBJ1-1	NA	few	CASRPTLNTEAFF	TGTGCCAGCAGACCTACCTTGAACACTGAAGCTTTCTTT
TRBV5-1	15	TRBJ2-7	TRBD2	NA	CASSLGGRVSYEQYF	TGCGCCAGCAGCTTGGGAGGGAGGGTCTCCTACGAGCAGTACTTC
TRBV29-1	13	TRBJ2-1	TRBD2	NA	CSVASGRAREQFF	TGCAGCGTCGCTAGCGGGAGGGCCCGAGAGCAGTTCTTC
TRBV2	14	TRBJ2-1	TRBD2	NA	CASISRLALGYGVF	TGTGCCAGCATTTCTCGACTAGCGCTGGGGTATGGGGTCTTC
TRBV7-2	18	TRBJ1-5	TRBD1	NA	CASSLGSDRGSINQPQHF	TGTGCCAGCAGCTTAGGGTCCGACAGGGGGTCGATCAATCAGCCCCAGCATTTT
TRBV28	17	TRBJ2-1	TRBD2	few	CASRLGTSGGSYNEQFF	TGTGCCAGCAGACTTGGGACTAGCGGGGGATCCTACAATGAGCAGTTCTTC
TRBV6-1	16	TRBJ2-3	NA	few	CASSEFSAGRTDTQYF	TGTGCCAGCAGTGAATTTTCGGCGGGGAGGACAGATACGCAGTATTTT
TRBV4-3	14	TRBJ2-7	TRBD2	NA	CASSAASGSLEQYF	TGCGCCAGCAGCGCTGCGAGCGGGAGTCTCGAGCAGTACTTC
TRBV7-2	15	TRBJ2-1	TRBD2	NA	CASSLGSGPNNEQFF	TGTGCCAGCAGCTTAGGTAGCGGGCCAAACAATGAGCAGTTCTTC
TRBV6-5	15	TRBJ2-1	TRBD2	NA	CASSSGRISYNEQFF	TGTGCCAGCAGTTCCGGGAGGATATCCTACAATGAGCAGTTCTTC
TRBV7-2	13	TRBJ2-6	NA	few	CAIVETGANVLTF	TGTGCCATCGTGGAGACTGGGGCCAACGTCCTGACTTTC
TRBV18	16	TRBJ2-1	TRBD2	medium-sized	CASSPRTSGMSNEQFF	TGTGCCAGCTCACCCAGGACTAGCGGGATGTCCAATGAGCAGTTCTTC
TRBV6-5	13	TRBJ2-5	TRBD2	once	CASRTWGGETQYF	TGTGCCAGCAGGACCTGGGGGGGAGAGACCCAGTACTTC
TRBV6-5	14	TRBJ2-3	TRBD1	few	CASSGTVSTDTQYF	TGTGCCAGCAGTGGGACAGTTTCCACAGATACGCAGTATTTT
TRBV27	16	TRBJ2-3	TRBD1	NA	CASSSRGRGLTDTQYF	TGTGCCAGCAGTTCCCGCGGCAGGGGGCTCACAGATACGCAGTATTTT
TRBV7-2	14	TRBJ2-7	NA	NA	CASSSRQATYEQYF	TGTGCCAGCAGCTCAAGACAGGCTACCTACGAGCAGTACTTC
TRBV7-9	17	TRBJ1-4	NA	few	CASSLAWRQAGMEKLFF	TGTGCCAGCAGCTTAGCGTGGAGGCAGGCGGGAATGGAAAAACTGTTTTTT
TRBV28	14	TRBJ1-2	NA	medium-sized	CASSHDISIYGYTF	TGTGCCAGCAGTCATGACATCTCCATCTATGGCTACACCTTC
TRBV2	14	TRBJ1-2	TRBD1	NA	CASSGTASNYGYTF	TGTGCCAGCTCCGGGACAGCCTCTAACTATGGCTACACCTTC